The 29 T cell receptor beta chains listed next were all sequenced from one sample in a study of blood T cell repertoires in COVID-19. Clones were read by immunoSEQ multiplex PCR, and TCRdb kept only the in-frame ones, dropping some. Counted here are around 280,000 clones, approximately 80% occurring once; the ten biggest clones make up around 4.2%. The sequenced sample consisted of peripheral blood. Every receptor here comes from a woman between 50 and 59 years old with active or convalescent COVID-19.

The rearrangement uses TRBV12-3 or TRBV12-4 and TRBJ1-6, with a tentative D call TRBD1 (6 bases). This CDR3 spans 13 amino acids. V lost 6 bases, J lost 10 bases, and 13 bases lay in between. The CDR3 spells CASSAQGHSPLHF. For the CDR3, the DNA is TGTGCCAGCAGCGCCCAGGGACACTCACCCCTCCACTTT.

This chain's CDR3 is CASSRLGLASSYEQYF. In DNA form, the CDR3 reads TGCGCCAGCAGCCGCCTAGGACTAGCGAGCTCCTACGAGCAGTACTTC. The chain combines TRBV4-1 with TRBJ2-7, with 9 bases lining up with TRBD2. The CDR3 sequence is 16 residues long. CDR1 is MGHRA and CDR2 is YSYEKL in the germline V gene. V was clipped by 4 bases and J by 0 bases; unmatched bases: 7.

The chain employs TRBV5-1 and TRBJ2-1; 8 bases map to TRBD2. The V gene's germline CDR1 is SGHRS and CDR2 YFSETQ. The V gene end was trimmed by 0 bases and the J gene end by 4 bases; junction bases not matched to a gene: 12. This CDR3 has 18 residues. CDR3 sequence: CASSLARIAGQSYNEQFF. CDR3 nucleotides: TGCGCCAGCAGCTTGGCCAGGATAGCGGGACAATCTTACAATGAGCAGTTCTTC.

The chain has TRBV24-1 and TRBJ1-2, with a possible D match to TRBD1 (6 bases). The V and J ends lost 4 bases and 8 bases respectively, with 10 bases between them. The CDR3 contains 12 residues. The germline V gene encodes CDR1 KGHDR and CDR2 SFDVKD. The CDR3, as DNA: TGTGCCACCAGTGACAGGGGATACGGCTACACCTTC. It translates to CATSDRGYGYTF.

The rearrangement joins TRBV11-2 to TRBJ2-2, with 9 bases aligning to TRBD2. V dropped 5 bases and J dropped 8; count of bases not matched to a gene: 12. CDR1 SGHAT and CDR2 FQNNGV come from the germline V gene. CDR3 length: 16 residues. The CDR3 DNA reads as TGTGCCAGCAGCCCTTTAGCGGGAGCCACCGTAGGGGAGCTGTTTTTT. Translated: CASSPLAGATVGELFF.

This clone is a singleton in its sample. The rearrangement uses TRBV7-9 and TRBJ1-1, with D uncertain. V lost 4 bases to trimming and J lost 6 bases, with 9 bases between them. The CDR3 spans 12 residues. Germline CDR1 is SEHNR and CDR2 is FQNEAQ (reference sequence). DNA for the CDR3: TGTGCCAGCAGCTCCGGTAACCCTGAAGCTTTCTTT. It translates to CASSSGNPEAFF.

Here the CDR3 reads CASSDTYRNNEQFF. The CDR3 DNA reads TGTGCCAGCAGTGATACCTACAGAAACAATGAGCAGTTCTTC. The chain recombines TRBV6-1 with TRBJ2-1; D unresolved. Trimming stripped 3 bases from V and 5 bases from J, with 11 bases between. The CDR3 spans 14 residues. Germline V gene lookup returns CDR1 MNHNS and CDR2 SASEGT.

The chain links TRBV27 to TRBJ1-2, with D maybe TRBD1 (5 bases). Germline lookup yields CDR1 MNHEY and CDR2 SMNVEV (reference sequence). The CDR3 sequence is 13 residues long. V was trimmed by 3 bases and J by 3 bases, leaving 8 bases between them. CDR3 sequence reads: CASSFQGDYGYTF. The CDR3 coding sequence is TGTGCCAGCAGTTTTCAGGGTGACTATGGCTACACCTTC.

This rearrangement joins TRBV19 to TRBJ1-5, with unresolved D. This CDR3 spans 14 amino acids. V dropped 3 bases and J dropped 7 bases, with 13 bases sitting between them. CDR1 and CDR2 (germline): LNHDA, SQIVND (reference sequence). This chain's CDR3 is CASSILGGPQPQHF. The CDR3 DNA is TGTGCCAGTAGTATTTTAGGAGGTCCGCAGCCCCAGCATTTT.

This clone was seen ten or more times. V usage is TRBV29-1 and J usage is TRBJ2-5, with 7 nucleotides matching TRBD1. The germline V gene has CDR1 SQVTM and CDR2 ANQGSEA. V lost 6 bases and J lost 6; bases outside the gene matches: 7. CDR3 length equals 12 residues. The CDR3 is CSVRTGGKTQYF. As DNA, the CDR3 is TGCAGCGTCCGGACAGGAGGAAAGACCCAGTACTTC.

The V call is TRBV5-6, the J call TRBJ1-5; D is undetermined. Germline loops: CDR1 SGHDT, CDR2 YYEEEE. The CDR3 runs 14 residues. V shed 4 bases and J shed 2 bases, with 10 bases lying between them. CDR3: CASSVGGGNQPQHF. CDR3 nucleotide sequence: TGTGCCAGCAGCGTGGGCGGGGGCAATCAGCCCCAGCATTTT.

The gene calls are TRBV19 and TRBJ1-5; D might be TRBD1 (6 bases). This CDR3 contains 15 residues. The V and J ends lost 2 bases and 1 base respectively, with 9 bases between them. Germline V gene data show CDR1 as LNHDA and CDR2 as SQIVND (reference sequence). This CDR3 is CASSISGQSNQPQHF. CDR3 in DNA: TGTGCCAGTAGTATAAGTGGACAGAGCAATCAGCCCCAGCATTTT.

Here the CDR3 reads CASSFNGRVPETQYF. DNA for the CDR3: TGTGCCAGCAGCTTTAACGGGAGGGTCCCCGAGACCCAGTACTTC. The chain is built from TRBV7-2 and TRBJ2-5, with 8 bases that match TRBD2. V gave up 3 bases and J gave up 5 bases; unmatched junction bases: 8. The CDR3 has 15 amino acids. Germline V gives CDR1 SGHTA, CDR2 FQGNSA.

The chain combines TRBV7-6 with TRBJ2-7; perhaps TRBD2 as D (5 bases). The germline V gene encodes CDR1 SGHVS and CDR2 FNYEAQ. This CDR3 is 16 amino acids long. V lost 5 bases, J lost 0 bases, and 17 bases lay in between. CDR3: CASSPTGGPSSYEQYF. As DNA, the CDR3 is TGTGCCAGCAGCCCCACCGGCGGGCCCAGCTCCTACGAGCAGTACTTC.

The rearrangement links TRBV7-9 to TRBJ1-2; the match to TRBD1 covers 8 bases. Germline CDR1 reads SEHNR; CDR2 reads FQNEAQ (reference sequence). The CDR3 runs 15 residues. Losses at the gene ends were 6 bases for V and 3 bases for J; bases not matched to a gene: 9. CDR3 protein: CASRPDRGNYYGYTF. DNA for the CDR3: TGTGCCAGCAGACCCGACAGGGGCAACTACTATGGCTACACCTTC.

V and J are TRBV5-1 and TRBJ2-7; no clear D gene. Trimming cost V 0 bases and J 3 bases, with 13 bases left between them. Germline CDR1 and CDR2: SGHRS and YFSETQ. The CDR3 is 15 amino acids. Written as DNA, the CDR3 is TGCGCCAGCAGCTTGGATTTCGGTTTTAACTACGAGCAGTACTTC. Protein sequence: CASSLDFGFNYEQYF.

The chain is built from TRBV19 and TRBJ1-2; a weak D match, TRBD1 (6 bases). Germline assignment: CDR1 LNHDA and CDR2 SQIVND (reference sequence). V was pared by 2 bases and J by 4 bases, with 14 bases between. The CDR3 is 15 residues long. The CDR3 DNA sequence: TGTGCCAGTAGTATAACAGGGCAGGGCTTCTATGGCTACACCTTC. Protein product: CASSITGQGFYGYTF.

The V gene is TRBV5-1, the J gene TRBJ2-3; D ambiguous. Looked up from germline, CDR1 is SGHRS and CDR2 is YFSETQ. Trimming removed 7 bases at V and 4 bases at J, with 16 bases between. CDR3 length: 14 amino acids. The DNA for the CDR3 is TGCGCCAGCCTGGAGCAGTCCTCTTCAGATACGCAGTATTTT. Encoded protein: CASLEQSSSDTQYF.

The gene calls are TRBV25-1 and TRBJ1-1; D is uncertain. V shed 4 bases and J shed 6 bases, with 6 bases lying between them. The CDR3 extends over 11 amino acids. From germline, CDR1 is MGHDK and CDR2 SYGVNS. The CDR3 sequence is CASSAYSEAFF. The CDR3 DNA sequence: TGTGCCAGCAGTGCCTATTCTGAAGCTTTCTTT.

This sequence joins TRBV14 and TRBJ1-1, with D maybe TRBD1 (5 bases). The V gene's germline CDR1 is SGHDN and CDR2 FVKESK. V shed 0 bases and J shed 6 bases, with 14 bases lying between them. The CDR3 covers 15 residues. The CDR3 nucleotides read TGTGCCAGCAGCCAAGACTGGCAGGGCATCCCTGAAGCTTTCTTT. Its translation: CASSQDWQGIPEAFF.

J is TRBJ2-2 and V is TRBV7-8; 8 bases map to TRBD2. Losses at the gene ends were 5 bases for V and 5 bases for J; bases not matched to a gene: 10. The CDR3 is 16 residues long. Germline lookup yields CDR1 SGHVS and CDR2 FQNEAQ. The CDR3 is CASSQTRLALTGELFF. The CDR3 bases are TGTGCCAGCAGCCAAACTCGACTAGCGTTGACCGGGGAGCTGTTTTTT.

This sequence joins TRBV2 and TRBJ1-4; D might be TRBD1 (6 bases). Germline CDR1 reads SNHLY; CDR2 reads FYNNEI. The CDR3 length is 13 residues. Between the trimmed V and J ends, which lost 6 bases and 5 bases, there was a span of 10 bases. The CDR3 region is CASRTGRNEKLFF. The CDR3 DNA reads TGTGCCAGCAGGACAGGAAGAAATGAAAAACTGTTTTTT.

This clone showed up just a few times. The genes are TRBV4-1 and TRBJ2-7; maybe TRBD1 (5 bases). This CDR3 is built from 15 residues. Germline lookup yields CDR1 MGHRA and CDR2 YSYEKL. The V end lost 0 bases, the J end lost 2 bases, and 11 bases lay between the germline ends. CDR3 sequence: CASSQEARVTYEQYF. As DNA, the CDR3 is TGCGCCAGCAGCCAAGAGGCCAGGGTCACCTACGAGCAGTACTTC.

The chain has TRBV19 and TRBJ2-1; possibly TRBD2 for D (6 bases). The CDR3 sequence is 16 residues long. V was cut by 6 bases and J by 7 bases, with 22 bases left in between. Germline V gene data show CDR1 as LNHDA and CDR2 as SQIVND (reference sequence). The CDR3 here is CASSPTRGWDVNEQFF. As DNA, the CDR3 is TGTGCCAGTAGCCCGACTAGAGGTTGGGATGTAAATGAGCAGTTCTTC.

V and J are TRBV27 and TRBJ2-3, with 11 nucleotides matching TRBD2. The germline V gene encodes CDR1 MNHEY and CDR2 SMNVEV (reference sequence). The CDR3 length is 16 residues. Trimming cost V 5 bases and J 4 bases; bases outside gene matches: 8. This CDR3 is CASSKLAGVLPDTQYF. As DNA, the CDR3 is TGTGCCAGCAGTAAACTAGCGGGAGTCCTCCCAGATACGCAGTATTTT.

In nucleotides, the CDR3 is TGTGCCTGGAGTGTACTTATTGGAAACACCATATATTTT. Amino acid sequence: CAWSVLIGNTIYF. The gene calls are TRBV30 and TRBJ1-3; no firm D call. The CDR3 length is 13 residues. Per germline, CDR1 GTSNPN and CDR2 SVGIG (reference sequence). Trimming shortened V by 0 bases and J by 3 bases, and 6 bases separated the two germline ends.

The rearrangement links TRBV7-9 to TRBJ1-5; the D gene is possibly TRBD1 (6 bases). Trimming removed 5 bases at V and 4 bases at J, with 12 bases between. The germline CDR1 and CDR2 sequences are SEHNR and FQNEAQ (reference sequence). This CDR3 has 14 residues. The CDR3 is CASSGGQPNQPQHF. CDR3 sequence (DNA): TGTGCCAGCAGCGGCGGACAGCCGAATCAGCCCCAGCATTTT.

This clone was seen a handful of times. The genes are TRBV6-2 or TRBV6-3 and TRBJ2-3; 7 nucleotides agree with TRBD1. Germline CDR1 is MNHEY and CDR2 is SVGEGT. The CDR3 runs to 16 residues. The J segment lost 1 base and the V segment lost 4 bases, leaving 8 bases of the junction unmatched. The CDR3 protein is CASSWEGGGRTDTQYF. DNA for the CDR3: TGTGCCAGCAGTTGGGAAGGGGGCGGTCGCACAGATACGCAGTATTTT.

The chain couples TRBV6-5 to TRBJ2-7, with D perhaps matching TRBD2 (5 bases). This CDR3 spans 12 amino acids. Germline CDR1 reads MNHEY; CDR2 reads SVGAGI. Deletions cut 8 bases from V and 2 bases from J, with 10 bases between. The CDR3 nucleotides read TGTGCCAGCCGGACTGAACCCTACGAGCAGTACTTC. Its translation: CASRTEPYEQYF.